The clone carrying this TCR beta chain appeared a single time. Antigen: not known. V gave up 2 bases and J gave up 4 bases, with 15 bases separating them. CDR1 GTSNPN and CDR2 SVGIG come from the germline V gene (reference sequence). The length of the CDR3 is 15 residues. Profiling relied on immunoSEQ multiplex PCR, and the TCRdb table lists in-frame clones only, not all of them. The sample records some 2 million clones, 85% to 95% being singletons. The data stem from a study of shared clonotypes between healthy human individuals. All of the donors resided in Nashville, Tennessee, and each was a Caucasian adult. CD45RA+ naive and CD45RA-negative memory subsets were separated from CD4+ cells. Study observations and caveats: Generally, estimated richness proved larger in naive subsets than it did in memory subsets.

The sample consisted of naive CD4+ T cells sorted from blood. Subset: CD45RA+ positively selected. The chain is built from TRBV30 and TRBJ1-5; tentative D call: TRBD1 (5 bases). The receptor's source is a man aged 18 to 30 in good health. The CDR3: CAWSIARAKNQPQHF. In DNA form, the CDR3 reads TGTGCCTGGAGTATCGCCAGGGCCAAAAATCAGCCCCAGCATTTT.